This T cell receptor beta chain was obtained from a study of breast tumors, draining lymph nodes, adjacent tissues. Regarding the study as a whole: Luminal-like breast cancer showed significantly higher tumor–nontumor repertoire similarity than basal-like.

On this clonotype itself: What it recognizes is unknown.

TCRdb reanalysed the multiplex PCR reads using MiXCR and keeps one entry per CDR3 protein. Found here are approximately 22,000 distinct CDR3 sequences, 50% to 75% of them singletons; the top ten hold about 19%. The sample taken for sequencing was tumor-adjacent breast tissue. The receptor comes from a female donor with breast cancer. Some clones in this sample may be carry-over from other donors' samples.

The CDR3 DNA reads as TGTGCCAGCAGCTTAGCGTGGGGTGGGGGAAGCTCCTACGAGCAGTACTTC. Protein sequence: CASSLAWGGGSSYEQYF. The V gene is TRBV7-2, the J gene TRBJ2-7; either TRBD1 or TRBD2 may supply D (5 bases each). There are 17 residues in the CDR3. Trimming left V 0 bases short and J 0 bases short, with 15 bases between. Looked up from germline, CDR1 is SGHTA and CDR2 is FQGNSA.